This TCR beta chain was obtained from a study of technical replicates of blood from a handful of donors. Only in-frame clones appear in the TCRdb table, and some are missing; sequencing was by immunoSEQ multiplex PCR. The table includes about 81,000 clones, 90% to 97% detected once. CDR1 and CDR2 from the germline V gene are MNHEY and SVGAGI. This CDR3 contains 14 residues. V was clipped by 0 bases and J by 3 bases, with 8 bases between them. This TCR derives from a human donor in good health. Input material: T cells isolated from PBMCs. V is TRBV6-5 and J is TRBJ1-1; no clear D. The CDR3: CASSYSMLDTEAFF. In DNA, the CDR3 is TGTGCCAGCAGTTACTCGATGTTAGACACTGAAGCTTTCTTT.